This passage covers 30 T cell receptor beta chains from one sample sequenced in a study of immune cell composition in non-small cell lung cancer (dated 2017 in TCRdb). The protocol used for the library was the immunoSEQ multiplex PCR assay. The source is immuneACCESS, and TCRdb retained only in-frame sequences with V and J called. Part of the clones is not carried over; for the studies checked, unresolved V genes explain less than half of this, and the remainder is unexplained. For this sample there are 14,000 to 15,000 clones; roughly two thirds appear just once. Together, the top ten hold under 10% of the sample. The sequenced material came from lung tumor tissue. Receptors were obtained from a human donor with non-small cell lung cancer.

This clone was seen a single time. The rearrangement uses TRBV4-2 and TRBJ1-6; TRBD1 might be the D (5 bases). The CDR3 covers 16 residues. The germline CDR1 and CDR2 sequences are LGHNA and YNFKEQ. Trimming stripped 5 bases from V and 7 bases from J, with 18 bases between. For the CDR3, the DNA is TGTGCCAGCAGCGTCGGGGGGGGGACGCAGAATTCACCCCTCCACTTT. Amino acid sequence: CASSVGGGTQNSPLHF.

V and J are TRBV7-3 and TRBJ2-2, with 9 bases that match TRBD1. CDR1 and CDR2 (germline): SGHTA, FQGTGA. This CDR3 is 15 amino acids long. Unmatched junction bases numbered 3, after V lost 4 bases and J lost 3 bases. DNA of the CDR3: TGTGCCAGCAGCTCACAGGGGGCACACACCGGGGAGCTGTTTTTT. Translated: CASSSQGAHTGELFF.

The gene calls are TRBV5-8 and TRBJ2-5, with D unresolved. The CDR3 is 13 residues long. Per germline, CDR1 SGHTS and CDR2 YDEGEE. Deletions cut 1 base from V and 5 bases from J, with 9 bases between. CDR3 DNA sequence: TGTGCCAGCAGCTTGAGGAGCGCCGAGACCCAGTACTTC. This translates into CASSLRSAETQYF. The complete variable domain, with remaining parts taken from reference TRBV5-8 and TRBJ2-5, reads EAGVTQSPTHLIKTRGQQATLRCSPISGHTSVYWYQQALGLGLQFLLWYDEGEERNRGNFPPRFSGRQFPNYSSELNVNALELEDSALYLCASSLRSAETQYFGPGTRLLVL.

The rearrangement links TRBV4-3 to TRBJ1-6; D gene uncertain. The V gene lost 3 bases and the J gene lost 3 bases, with 9 bases spanning the gap. In germline, CDR1 is LGHNA, CDR2 YSLEER. The CDR3 runs to 15 residues. CDR3 in DNA: TGCGCCAGCAGCCAGGGAGGAATCTATAATTCACCCCTCCACTTT. It specifies CASSQGGIYNSPLHF.

V usage is TRBV5-4 and J usage is TRBJ2-2; maybe TRBD1 (6 bases). CDR3 size: 14 residues. The germline gives CDR1 SGHNT, CDR2 YYREEE (reference sequence). V was pared by 10 bases and J by 2 bases, with 15 bases between. The CDR3 DNA reads TGTGCCGGAAAACAGGGATTTAACACCGGGGAGCTGTTTTTT. Its translation is CAGKQGFNTGELFF.

The chain combines TRBV27 with TRBJ2-5; maybe TRBD1 (6 bases). CDR3 length: 14 amino acids. Germline V gene lookup returns CDR1 MNHEY and CDR2 SMNVEV (reference sequence). Trimming left V 1 base short and J 5 bases short, with 11 bases between. DNA for the CDR3: TGTGCCAGCAGTTTATTACAGGGCTGGGAGACCCAGTACTTC. It specifies CASSLLQGWETQYF.

The chain has TRBV7-8 and TRBJ1-2; 9 nucleotides align to TRBD1. CDR1 and CDR2 (germline): SGHVS, FQNEAQ. J was trimmed by 8 bases and V by 1 base; bases with no gene match: 2. The CDR3 is 13 residues long. CDR3 in DNA: TGTGCCAGCAGCTTAGACAGGGGGCTAGGCTACACCTTC. Amino acid sequence: CASSLDRGLGYTF.

This chain links TRBV7-2 with TRBJ2-3; D might be TRBD2 (6 bases). Germline CDR1 SGHTA, CDR2 FQGNSA. CDR3 length: 14 amino acids. V dropped 5 bases and J dropped 1 base, with 10 bases sitting between them. CDR3 in amino acids: CASSLSGGTDTQYF. Here the CDR3 DNA reads TGTGCCAGCAGCCTCTCGGGGGGCACAGATACGCAGTATTTT.

The rearrangement links TRBV9 to TRBJ2-5, with TRBD2 matching 7 bases. This CDR3 is 16 amino acids long. Per germline, CDR1 SGDLS and CDR2 YYNGEE. V was clipped by 0 bases and J by 2 bases; unmatched bases: 7. In nucleotides, the CDR3 is TGTGCCAGCAGCGTAGCTGGGGGGGGACTACAAGAGACCCAGTACTTC. Protein product: CASSVAGGGLQETQYF.

This clone was seen once. V usage is TRBV5-1 and J usage is TRBJ2-1; D unclear. The CDR3 extends over 15 amino acids. The germline V and J ends were trimmed by 6 bases and 0 bases, with 13 bases remaining between them. The germline gives CDR1 SGHRS, CDR2 YFSETQ. For the CDR3, the DNA is TGCGCCAGCATCCGCAACACCAACTCCTACAATGAGCAGTTCTTC. It specifies CASIRNTNSYNEQFF.

The gene calls are TRBV7-2 and TRBJ1-2; maybe TRBD1 (5 bases). With 0 bases removed from V and 8 bases from J, the gap between germline ends came to 16 bases. This CDR3 is 15 amino acids long. Germline CDR1 reads SGHTA; CDR2 reads FQGNSA. CDR3 in DNA: TGTGCCAGCAGCTTAGCCGGTACCACAGGACACGGCTACACCTTC. Its translation: CASSLAGTTGHGYTF.

The chain joins TRBV5-1 to TRBJ2-3; tentative D call: TRBD2 (5 bases). Germline V gene lookup returns CDR1 SGHRS and CDR2 YFSETQ. V was clipped by 8 bases and J by 1 base, with 14 bases between them. The CDR3 spans 14 residues. CDR3 in amino acids: CASNGLGGTDTQYF. The CDR3 nucleotides read TGCGCCAGTAACGGGCTCGGGGGCACAGATACGCAGTATTTT.

This chain uses TRBV6-1 with TRBJ1-2, with D possibly being TRBD1 (6 bases). The length of the CDR3 is 14 residues. V was trimmed by 5 bases and J by 4 bases, leaving 14 bases between them. CDR1 is MNHNS, CDR2 SASEGT, per germline. The CDR3 bases are TGTGCCAGCAGTTCACAGGGTAACAGCTATGGCTACACCTTC. Translation: CASSSQGNSYGYTF.

This clone turned up a few times. V and J are TRBV5-4 and TRBJ2-7; 9 positions agree with TRBD2. Germline V CDR1 and CDR2: SGHNT, YYREEE (reference sequence). Trimming at V came to 4 bases and at J to 4 bases, leaving 12 bases not matched to a gene. This CDR3 contains 16 residues. The CDR3, as DNA: TGTGCCAGCAGCGGGAGTGGGCTAGCGGGGAGATACGAGCAGTACTTC. Protein sequence: CASSGSGLAGRYEQYF.

The J gene is TRBJ2-6, the V gene TRBV14; 10 bases align to TRBD1. CDR1 is SGHDN, CDR2 FVKESK, per germline. The CDR3 contains 20 residues. The V and J ends lost 0 bases and 0 bases, in that order; junction bases with no gene match: 8. CDR3 residues: CASSQDPGQGHFSGANVLTF. The DNA for the CDR3 is TGTGCCAGCAGCCAAGATCCGGGACAGGGGCACTTCTCTGGGGCCAACGTCCTGACTTTC.

This chain links TRBV5-4 with TRBJ2-7, with D unresolved. The CDR3 consists of 13 residues. V was trimmed by 4 bases and J by 2 bases, leaving 10 bases between them. Germline V CDR1 and CDR2: SGHNT, YYREEE (reference sequence). In DNA form, the CDR3 reads TGTGCCAGCAGCCACGGTCAGGCCTACGAGCAGTACTTC. Amino acid sequence: CASSHGQAYEQYF.

The chain recombines TRBV29-1 with TRBJ2-1; 7 bases match TRBD2. Trimming at V came to 8 bases and at J to 10 bases, leaving 11 bases not matched to a gene. CDR1 and CDR2 (germline): SQVTM, ANQGSEA. CDR3 length: 12 residues. The CDR3 DNA follows: TGCAGCTCAGGACTAGTAGGCGGCGAGCAGTTCTTC. Translating it yields CSSGLVGGEQFF.

The chain combines TRBV6-1 with TRBJ2-7, with 8 nucleotides matching TRBD2. Germline V lookup: CDR1 MNHNS, CDR2 SASEGT. The V segment lost 6 bases and the J segment 1 base; nucleotides outside the gene matches: 2. CDR3 size: 13 residues. CDR3 sequence reads: CASSIAGSYEQYF. CDR3 sequence (DNA): TGTGCCAGCAGCATAGCGGGGTCCTACGAGCAGTACTTC.

The rearrangement uses TRBV29-1 and TRBJ1-1; perhaps TRBD1 as D (5 bases). The CDR3 loop spans 14 amino acids. V lost 6 bases and J lost 5, with 19 bases in between. Germline V gene lookup returns CDR1 SQVTM and CDR2 ANQGSEA. In nucleotides, the CDR3 is TGCAGCGTCGCAACCGGGACGGCGGGGACTGAAGCTTTCTTT. Protein: CSVATGTAGTEAFF.

This clone counts as medium-sized (0.01 to 0.1%). The rearrangement joins TRBV19 to TRBJ1-5; maybe TRBD1 (6 bases). V lost 0 bases to trimming and J lost 9 bases, with 18 bases between them. Germline V gene data show CDR1 as LNHDA and CDR2 as SQIVND (reference sequence). CDR3 length: 16 residues. DNA for the CDR3: TGTGCCAGTAGTATAGAGTATCCCAGTCTACAGGGGCCCCAGCATTTT. Residues: CASSIEYPSLQGPQHF.

The chain couples TRBV19 to TRBJ2-6, with 7 bases aligning to TRBD1. Trimming at V came to 4 bases and at J to 0 bases, leaving 12 bases not matched to a gene. The CDR3 runs to 19 residues. The V gene's germline CDR1 is LNHDA and CDR2 SQIVND (reference sequence). The CDR3 region is CASSTSPGQFFSGANVLTF. As DNA, the CDR3 is TGTGCCAGTAGTACTTCCCCGGGACAGTTTTTCTCTGGGGCCAACGTCCTGACTTTC.

This clone was observed a few times. The J gene is TRBJ1-1, the V gene TRBV7-2; D is perhaps TRBD1 (6 bases). Trimming stripped 1 base from V and 4 bases from J, with 13 bases between. Germline V gene sequence: CDR1 SGHTA, CDR2 FQGNSA. This CDR3 spans 15 amino acids. The CDR3 DNA sequence: TGTGCCAGCAGCTTAGGCGGGGGGCTTGGCACTGAAGCTTTCTTT. It encodes CASSLGGGLGTEAFF.

The chain uses TRBV27 and TRBJ2-7; possible D gene TRBD1, 6 bases. CDR1 and CDR2 (germline): MNHEY, SMNVEV (reference sequence). Trimming took 6 bases from V and 2 from J, leaving 17 bases between them. The CDR3 has 15 amino acids. As DNA, the CDR3 is TGTGCCAGCAGCCGTAGTACAGGGAGAGCCTACGAGCAGTACTTC. Translated, it gives CASSRSTGRAYEQYF.

The V call is TRBV12-5, the J call TRBJ1-2; 9 bases match TRBD1. This CDR3 region has 14 residues. V shed 7 bases and J 7 bases; nucleotides not matched to a gene: 10. Germline lookup yields CDR1 LGHNT and CDR2 FRNRAP. The CDR3 sequence is CASAPGTGIGGYTF. The CDR3 DNA sequence: TGTGCTAGTGCCCCCGGGACAGGGATTGGTGGCTACACCTTC.

This clone counts as medium-sized. The chain employs TRBV7-3 and TRBJ1-1; D perhaps matches TRBD1 (5 bases). Trimming pared 5 bases from V and 7 bases from J, leaving 17 bases between. Germline V gives CDR1 SGHTA, CDR2 FQGTGA. This CDR3 is built from 14 residues. The CDR3 here is CASSPLGGGDEAFF. CDR3 sequence (DNA): TGTGCCAGCAGCCCGCTCGGGGGGGGAGATGAAGCTTTCTTT.

This sequence joins TRBV9 and TRBJ1-2; D is undetermined. Deletions cut 4 bases from V and 8 bases from J, with 15 bases between. The germline CDR1 and CDR2 sequences are SGDLS and YYNGEE. CDR3 length: 13 residues. CDR3 nucleotides: TGTGCCAGCAGCCCAGAGGGTGATTGGGGCTACACCTTC. The encoded protein is CASSPEGDWGYTF.

This sequence joins TRBV4-3 and TRBJ2-1; 12 bases line up with TRBD2. Germline V lookup: CDR1 LGHNA, CDR2 YSLEER. This CDR3 comprises 17 residues. V shed 0 bases and J 7 bases; nucleotides not matched to a gene: 7. Written as DNA, the CDR3 is TGCGCCAGCAGCCAAGATCCTAGCGGGGGGGCTTTAAATGAGCAGTTCTTC. This gives the protein CASSQDPSGGALNEQFF.

The V gene is TRBV6-1, the J gene TRBJ2-4; no definite D call. The germline V gene encodes CDR1 MNHNS and CDR2 SASEGT. The V and J ends lost 5 bases and 1 base respectively, with 9 bases between them. The CDR3 extends over 14 amino acids. CDR3 nucleotide sequence: TGTGCCAGCAGTAAGCCCGTGGCCAAAAACATTCAGTACTTC. Amino acids: CASSKPVAKNIQYF.

The chain is built from TRBV30 and TRBJ1-1, with 9 bases fitting TRBD1. Trimming at V came to 3 bases and at J to 2 bases, leaving 4 bases not matched to a gene. CDR1 and CDR2 from the germline V gene are GTSNPN and SVGIG (reference sequence). The CDR3 loop spans 14 amino acids. Here the CDR3 reads CAWRTGGTNTEAFF. Written as DNA, the CDR3 is TGTGCCTGGAGGACAGGGGGGACCAACACTGAAGCTTTCTTT.

This clone came up once. The gene calls are TRBV18 and TRBJ2-7; a weak D match, TRBD2 (5 bases). Germline lookup yields CDR1 KGHSH and CDR2 LQKENI. V was shortened by 3 bases and J by 0 bases, with 9 bases between the two germline ends. The CDR3 is 14 amino acids. The CDR3 spells CASSPESGSYEQYF. The CDR3 DNA follows: TGTGCCAGCTCACCGGAAAGCGGCTCCTACGAGCAGTACTTC.